This entry lists 4 T cell receptor beta chains sequenced from one sample in a study of T-cell reconstitution after alpha-beta-depleted transplantation in children. Unique molecular identifiers tagged the TCRbeta library. TCRdb recomputed calls from the PCR reads with MiXCR, one row per CDR3 protein. The sample shows 240,000 or so distinct CDR3 sequences, around 12% of them seen only once. Here the sequenced sample was PBMCs from the stem cell graft donor, taken from the stem cell graft. These receptors were obtained from a human donor who donated a stem cell graft to a child with acute lymphoblastic leukemia.

This clonotype came up many times. This chain uses TRBV20-1 with TRBJ1-1, with TRBD1 identical over 8 bases. The germline gives CDR1 DFQATT, CDR2 SNEGSKA (reference sequence). V was pared by 6 bases and J by 1 base, with 4 bases of the junction left unmatched. The CDR3 is 13 residues long. The CDR3 nucleotides are TGCAGTGCCCCCGGGACAGGGAACACTGAAGCTTTCTTT. Translated, it gives CSAPGTGNTEAFF.

This clonotype was picked up many times. The chain couples TRBV28 to TRBJ1-5, with TRBD1 matching over 9 bases. The V and J ends lost 6 bases and 2 bases, in that order; junction bases with no gene match: 14. The germline CDR1 and CDR2 sequences are MDHEN and SYDVKM. The CDR3 extends over 18 amino acids. CDR3 in amino acids: CASRRSGTGSRGNQPQHF. The CDR3 DNA sequence: TGTGCCAGCAGGCGCTCCGGGACAGGGTCTAGGGGCAATCAGCCCCAGCATTTT.

This clonotype was found many times. The chain couples TRBV18 to TRBJ2-3; 8 bases align to TRBD2. V was pared by 8 bases and J by 1 base, with 8 bases of the junction left unmatched. Germline CDR1 reads KGHSH; CDR2 reads LQKENI. This CDR3 is built from 15 residues. The CDR3 region has the DNA TGTGCCAGCACCCCGGGGGGGCAAGGCACAGATACGCAGTATTTT. This sequence encodes CASTPGGQGTDTQYF. Combining the CDR3 with reference TRBV18 and TRBJ2-3 gives the whole variable domain NAGVMQNPRHLVRRRGQEARLRCSPMKGHSHVYWYRQLPEEGLKFMVYLQKENIIDESGMPKERFSAEFPKEGPSILRIQQVVRGDSAAYFCASTPGGQGTDTQYFGPGTRLTVL.

The sample holds many counts of this clonotype. The chain carries TRBV24-1 and TRBJ2-3, with D unresolved. The CDR3 covers 16 residues. Germline V CDR1 and CDR2: KGHDR, SFDVKD. Trimming cost V 1 base and J 1 base, with 11 bases left between them. The CDR3 loop reads CATSDLVFGGTDTQYF. CDR3 nucleotides: TGTGCCACCAGTGATTTAGTTTTCGGAGGCACAGATACGCAGTATTTT.